The rows below give T cell receptor beta chains drawn from one sample of a study of blood T cell repertoires in COVID-19. The repertoire was sequenced with immunoSEQ multiplex PCR; TCRdb's copy has only in-frame clones and lacks some. The sample records approximately 200,000 clones, approximately 86% being singletons. The material sequenced was peripheral blood. All receptors derive from a woman between 25 and 40 years old with active or convalescent COVID-19. CDR3s include the opening cysteine and the closing phenylalanine or tryptophan. D genes are given only for firm matches. Some rows have no size entry. The others give once, few or many, or a class for an expanded clone.

j_call | clone_size | v_call | cdr3_length | d_call | cdr3_aa | cdr3_nt
TRBJ1-5 | NA | TRBV7-9 | 13 | NA | CASSQEGYQPQHF | TGTGCCAGCAGCCAGGAGGGCTATCAGCCCCAGCATTTT
TRBJ1-1 | NA | TRBV19 | 13 | NA | CASNQGSRTEAFF | TGTGCCAGTAACCAGGGGTCTAGGACTGAAGCTTTCTTT
TRBJ1-1 | NA | TRBV9 | 14 | NA | CASSSRQANTEAFF | TGTGCCAGCAGCTCTCGACAGGCGAACACTGAAGCTTTCTTT
TRBJ2-4 | NA | TRBV11-3 | 16 | TRBD1 | CASSPGDRGQKNIQYF | TGTGCCAGCAGCCCGGGGGACAGGGGACAAAAAAACATTCAGTACTTC
TRBJ1-2 | NA | TRBV2 | 13 | NA | CASSEQGYYGYTF | TGTGCCAGCAGTGAACAGGGGTACTATGGCTACACCTTC
TRBJ2-7 | NA | TRBV27 | 13 | TRBD1 | CASSRTGNYEQYF | TGTGCCAGCAGTCGGACAGGGAACTACGAGCAGTACTTC
TRBJ1-2 | NA | TRBV5-1 | 15 | NA | CASSLEPARGYGYTF | TGCGCCAGCAGCTTGGAACCAGCCAGGGGCTATGGCTACACCTTC
TRBJ2-3 | once | TRBV24-1 | 17 | TRBD2 | CATSDRSGGADTDTQYF | TGTGCCACCAGTGACCGGTCCGGGGGGGCAGACACAGATACGCAGTATTTT
TRBJ1-1 | NA | TRBV5-5 | 15 | NA | CASSSSNTAGTEAFF | TGTGCCAGCAGTTCGAGCAATACAGCCGGCACTGAAGCTTTCTTT
TRBJ2-1 | NA | TRBV18 | 17 | NA | CASSPLQDRDTYNEQFF | TGTGCCAGCTCACCACTCCAAGACCGGGACACCTACAATGAGCAGTTCTTC
TRBJ1-2 | NA | TRBV27 | 15 | NA | CASSSHGGRGYGYTF | TGTGCCAGCAGTTCCCACGGGGGGCGAGGGTATGGCTACACCTTC
TRBJ1-3 | NA | TRBV10-2 | 13 | NA | CASRRQSGNTIYF | TGCGCCAGCAGGCGACAAAGTGGAAACACCATATATTTT
TRBJ1-5 | once | TRBV28 | 16 | NA | CASSSLPGVSNQPQHF | TGTGCCAGCAGTTCGCTCCCAGGGGTTAGCAATCAGCCCCAGCATTTT
TRBJ1-1 | NA | TRBV10-1 | 13 | TRBD1 | CASRTTGNSEAFF | TGCGCCAGCAGAACGACAGGGAACTCTGAAGCTTTCTTT
TRBJ1-3 | NA | TRBV3-1/TRBV3-2 | 14 | NA | CASSQRGPGNTIYF | TGTGCCAGCAGCCAGCGAGGGCCTGGAAACACCATATATTTT
TRBJ2-7 | once | TRBV5-4 | 14 | TRBD1 | CASSRTGGRYEQYF | TGTGCCAGCAGCCGCACAGGGGGCAGGTACGAGCAGTACTTC
TRBJ1-2 | NA | TRBV18 | 12 | NA | CASSPQGNLYTF | TGTGCCAGCTCACCGCAGGGGAACCTCTACACCTTC
TRBJ1-5 | NA | TRBV5-1 | 14 | NA | CASSLDRSNQPQHF | TGCGCCAGCAGCTTGGACAGGAGCAATCAGCCCCAGCATTTT
TRBJ2-7 | few | TRBV19 | 17 | TRBD1 | CASSPLPKGGRGREQYF | TGTGCCAGTAGTCCTCTTCCAAAGGGGGGCAGGGGGCGCGAGCAGTACTTC
TRBJ2-5 | NA | TRBV29-1 | 15 | NA | CSVEGHWTPQETQYF | TGCAGCGTTGAAGGCCATTGGACTCCCCAAGAGACCCAGTACTTC
TRBJ1-2 | once | TRBV30 | 13 | TRBD1 | CAWTLDRAGGYTF | TGTGCCTGGACTTTGGACAGGGCTGGCGGCTACACCTTC
TRBJ2-5 | few | TRBV19 | 15 | NA | CASSTSSGWGETQYF | TGTGCCAGTAGTACCTCGTCAGGGTGGGGTGAGACCCAGTACTTC
TRBJ1-1 | NA | TRBV5-1 | 15 | TRBD1 | CASSWTGPLDTEAFF | TGCGCCAGCAGCTGGACAGGCCCCCTGGACACTGAAGCTTTCTTT
TRBJ2-1 | NA | TRBV7-6 | 16 | TRBD2 | CASSSSTSGGYNEQFF | TGTGCCAGCAGCTCCAGTACTAGCGGGGGTTACAATGAGCAGTTCTTC
TRBJ1-2 | NA | TRBV28 | 13 | TRBD1 | CASTPDRVYGYTF | TGTGCCAGCACCCCGGACAGGGTATATGGCTACACCTTC
TRBJ1-3 | NA | TRBV19 | 15 | NA | CASSPIQGTGNTIYF | TGTGCCAGTAGCCCGATTCAGGGTACTGGAAACACCATATATTTT
TRBJ1-3 | NA | TRBV5-6 | 18 | NA | CASSLRVAGLVSGNTIYF | TGTGCCAGCAGCTTGCGCGTGGCAGGGTTGGTCTCTGGAAACACCATATATTTT
TRBJ2-1 | NA | TRBV7-9 | 15 | TRBD2 | CASSLGTSGVVKWFF | TGTGCCAGCAGCTTGGGGACTAGCGGGGTAGTAAAATGGTTCTTC
TRBJ2-5 | NA | TRBV18 | 14 | TRBD1 | CASSLNRGRETQYF | TGTGCCAGCTCGCTTAACAGGGGGCGAGAGACCCAGTACTTC
TRBJ1-4 | NA | TRBV2 | 16 | NA | CASRQTNREFREKLFF | TGTGCCAGCAGGCAGACTAACAGGGAATTTCGGGAAAAACTGTTTTTT
TRBJ1-2 | once | TRBV6-2/TRBV6-3 | 15 | TRBD1 | CASSLLDVPGQPYTF | TGTGCCAGCAGTTTACTTGATGTACCGGGACAGCCCTACACCTTC
TRBJ1-2 | NA | TRBV14 | 15 | NA | CASSQAWQGSGGYTF | TGTGCCAGCAGCCAAGCTTGGCAGGGCTCAGGAGGCTACACCTTC
TRBJ2-3 | NA | TRBV18 | 17 | TRBD2 | CASSRLAGGRSTDTQYF | TGTGCCAGCTCACGACTAGCGGGGGGACGTAGCACAGATACGCAGTATTTT
TRBJ1-1 | NA | TRBV9 | 14 | NA | CASSVEEGNTEAFF | TGTGCCAGCAGCGTGGAGGAGGGGAACACTGAAGCTTTCTTT
TRBJ2-2 | NA | TRBV2 | 15 | NA | CASRQGYLNTGELFF | TGTGCCAGCAGACAGGGTTATTTGAACACCGGGGAGCTGTTTTTT
TRBJ1-2 | NA | TRBV29-1 | 14 | NA | CSVFGGPQDYGYTF | TGCAGCGTTTTTGGGGGCCCTCAGGACTATGGCTACACCTTC
TRBJ1-5 | NA | TRBV28 | 14 | NA | CASLGGSRNQPQHF | TGTGCCAGTCTGGGGGGTTCTCGCAATCAGCCCCAGCATTTT
TRBJ2-7 | NA | TRBV7-9 | 19 | NA | CASISLGAPWLAQPYEQYF | TGTGCCAGCATATCCCTAGGGGCGCCTTGGCTAGCGCAACCCTACGAGCAGTACTTC
TRBJ1-3 | few | TRBV5-4 | 17 | TRBD1 | CASSLAGGVLRGNTIYF | TGTGCCAGCAGCTTGGCAGGGGGTGTTTTGAGAGGAAACACCATATATTTT
TRBJ1-2 | NA | TRBV11-2 | 14 | TRBD1 | CASSLGRQGYGYTF | TGTGCCAGCAGCTTAGGCAGACAGGGCTATGGCTACACCTTC
TRBJ1-4 | once | TRBV5-1 | 18 | NA | CASSSKTGGSTTNEKLFF | TGCGCCAGCAGCTCCAAGACCGGGGGGAGCACAACTAATGAAAAACTGTTTTTT
TRBJ2-1 | NA | TRBV14 | 13 | NA | CASSQGSGHEQFF | TGTGCCAGCAGCCAAGGATCAGGGCATGAGCAGTTCTTC
TRBJ1-1 | NA | TRBV23-1 | 16 | NA | CASRILDLKPADEAFF | TGCGCCAGCAGAATCTTGGACCTTAAGCCAGCGGATGAAGCTTTCTTT
TRBJ2-2 | NA | TRBV18 | 14 | NA | CASSPLQNTGELFF | TGTGCCAGCTCACCATTACAGAACACCGGGGAGCTGTTTTTT
TRBJ1-5 | NA | TRBV28 | 15 | TRBD1 | CASSLTPTGTGPQHF | TGTGCCAGCAGTTTAACACCGACAGGGACAGGTCCCCAGCATTTT
TRBJ1-3 | NA | TRBV12-3/TRBV12-4 | 11 | NA | CASSLSDTIYF | TGTGCCAGCAGTTTATCGGACACCATATATTTT
TRBJ2-3 | NA | TRBV28 | 13 | NA | CASSLGRGTWQYF | TGTGCCAGCAGTTTAGGCAGGGGGACTTGGCAGTATTTT
TRBJ2-1 | NA | TRBV6-6 | 12 | NA | CATADGDNEQFF | TGTGCCACCGCGGACGGGGACAATGAGCAGTTCTTC
TRBJ2-4 | many | TRBV9 | 14 | TRBD2 | CASSATSGENIQYF | TGTGCCAGCAGCGCCACTAGCGGGGAAAACATTCAGTACTTC